Below, 13 T cell receptor beta chains from the same sample are listed, as sequenced in a study of blood T cell repertoires in COVID-19. This table comes from immunoSEQ multiplex PCR, and its TCRdb copy is limited to in-frame clones, with some not included. The table includes 200,000 to 250,000 clones, more than 65% detected once. Sequencing was performed on peripheral blood. These TCRs come from a woman older than 75 with acute or convalescent COVID-19.

The chain is built from TRBV6-5 and TRBJ1-2; possibly TRBD1 for D (6 bases). CDR1 MNHEY and CDR2 SVGAGI come from the germline V gene. Trimming cost V 11 bases and J 6 bases, with 19 bases left between them. The CDR3 loop spans 13 amino acids. CDR3 in DNA: TGTGCCGCGGGTGGGGGCAAACACAATGGCTACACCTTC. This sequence encodes CAAGGGKHNGYTF.

The rearrangement joins TRBV6-6 to TRBJ1-4; 7 bases are a match to TRBD1. The CDR3 contains 13 residues. The junction had 5 bases not matched to a gene; V was cut back by 5 bases and J by 8 bases. From germline, CDR1 is MNHNY and CDR2 SVGAGI (reference sequence). CDR3 residues: CASSVQGEEKLFF. CDR3 DNA: TGTGCCAGCAGTGTTCAGGGGGAGGAAAAACTGTTTTTT.

This clone appeared a single time. The chain recombines TRBV19 with TRBJ1-1, with 8 bases aligning to TRBD1. CDR1 LNHDA and CDR2 SQIVND come from the germline V gene (reference sequence). This CDR3 region has 15 residues. With 7 bases clipped from V and 0 bases from J, the junction kept 7 bases outside the gene matches. The CDR3: CASIGRDRLNTEAFF. The CDR3 DNA is TGTGCCAGTATCGGTAGGGACAGGCTGAACACTGAAGCTTTCTTT.

V gene TRBV5-6 combines with J gene TRBJ1-2; 7 bases map to TRBD1. Germline V gene sequence: CDR1 SGHDT, CDR2 YYEEEE. The CDR3 loop spans 14 amino acids. The V segment lost 0 bases and the J segment 4 bases; nucleotides outside the gene matches: 3. The CDR3 reads CASSLAGQSYGYTF. CDR3 in DNA: TGTGCCAGCAGCTTGGCGGGACAGTCCTATGGCTACACCTTC.

The rearrangement uses TRBV6-1 and TRBJ1-5; D is possibly TRBD1 (5 bases). CDR1 is MNHNS and CDR2 is SASEGT in the germline V gene. V lost 3 bases and J lost 4, with 13 bases in between. This CDR3 spans 15 amino acids. For the CDR3, the DNA is TGTGCCAGCAGTGAGAGCCAGGGATCTAATCAGCCCCAGCATTTT. Amino acid sequence: CASSESQGSNQPQHF.

The rearrangement joins TRBV3-1 (or the pseudogene TRBV3-2) to TRBJ1-1; possibly TRBD1 for D (6 bases). Trimming took off 5 bases at V and 2 bases at J, with 12 bases between the two ends. Germline V lookup: CDR1 LGHDT, CDR2 YNNKEL (reference sequence). CDR3 size: 14 residues. The CDR3 region has the DNA TGTGCCAGCAGCGCACGGACAGCCAACACTGAAGCTTTCTTT. This sequence encodes CASSARTANTEAFF.

V is TRBV11-3 and J is TRBJ1-2; 9 nucleotides match TRBD1. After removal of 6 bases from V and 5 bases from J, the junction contained 7 bases not matched to a gene. The CDR3 is 14 amino acids. Per the germline V gene, CDR1 is SGHNT and CDR2 is YENEEA. CDR3 DNA: TGTGCCAGCAGTTCGGGGGACAGGGAATATGGCTACACCTTC. It specifies CASSSGDREYGYTF. Looking up the rest from reference TRBV11-3 and TRBJ1-2 gives the full variable domain: EAGVVQSPRYKIIEKKQPVAFWCNPISGHNTLYWYLQNLGQGPELLIRYENEEAVDDSQLPKDRFSAERLKGVDSTLKIQPAELGDSAVYLCASSSGDREYGYTFGSGTRLTVV.

The chain is built from TRBV3-1 (or the pseudogene TRBV3-2) and TRBJ2-5; D is unresolved. The germline CDR1 and CDR2 sequences are LGHDT and YNNKEL (reference sequence). This CDR3 is built from 14 residues. V dropped 3 bases and J dropped 2 bases, with 10 bases sitting between them. The CDR3 sequence: CASSQWVRQETQYF. The CDR3 DNA follows: TGTGCCAGCAGCCAGTGGGTCAGGCAAGAGACCCAGTACTTC.

The chain links TRBV19 to TRBJ2-3; 8 bases line up with TRBD2. Germline CDR1 is LNHDA and CDR2 is SQIVND (reference sequence). With V trimmed by 5 bases and J by 4 bases, 8 bases remained unmatched. The CDR3 consists of 15 residues. The CDR3 here is CASSPAGVAADTQYF. Here the CDR3 DNA reads TGTGCCAGTAGTCCAGCGGGGGTTGCGGCAGATACGCAGTATTTT.

This chain's CDR3 is CASSLTSRGYTF. The CDR3, as DNA: TGTGCCAGCAGCCTAACCTCTCGGGGCTACACCTTC. The V call is TRBV12-3 or TRBV12-4, the J call TRBJ1-2; no clear D gene. This CDR3 spans 12 amino acids. Trimming left V 6 bases short and J 8 bases short, with 13 bases between.

This chain joins TRBV6-5 and TRBJ1-1; tentative D call: TRBD1 (5 bases). Germline V lookup: CDR1 MNHEY, CDR2 SVGAGI. V lost 4 bases, J lost 7 bases, and 16 bases lay in between. This CDR3 contains 14 residues. CDR3 sequence (DNA): TGTGCCAGCAGTTCGAACAGGATGAAATTTGAAGCTTTCTTT. It yields the protein CASSSNRMKFEAFF.

The chain carries TRBV28 and TRBJ1-5; 7 bases align to TRBD1. Losses at the gene ends were 3 bases for V and 6 bases for J; bases not matched to a gene: 5. This CDR3 spans 14 amino acids. Germline V lookup: CDR1 MDHEN, CDR2 SYDVKM. CDR3 DNA sequence: TGTGCCAGCAGTTTTGGAGGGGGCGGTCAGCCCCAGCATTTT. Its protein product is CASSFGGGGQPQHF.

This clone was counted a few times. The chain has TRBV27 and TRBJ2-5; the D gene is possibly TRBD2 (6 bases). The CDR3 length is 18 residues. Germline V gene sequence: CDR1 MNHEY, CDR2 SMNVEV (reference sequence). Trimming shortened V by 0 bases and J by 2 bases, and 19 bases separated the two germline ends. CDR3 residues: CASSLSRRARIGQETQYF. The CDR3 nucleotides are TGTGCCAGCAGTTTATCGAGGAGGGCCCGAATCGGGCAAGAGACCCAGTACTTC.